The 5 T cell receptor beta chains below were found in one sample sequenced in a study of identical twins. Via MiXCR, TCRdb re-called the 5' RACE reads, giving one row per CDR3 protein. The sample lists about 330,000 distinct CDR3 sequences; approximately 13% were seen once. The sample was also reused in another study, on yellow fever vaccine responses in identical twins.

Input material: CD8+ T cells sorted from blood. These receptors were obtained from a woman in her late teens or twenties in good health.

The CDR3 protein is CASTSPPQDGSITGELFF. The CDR3 coding sequence is TGTGCCAGCACATCTCCCCCACAGGACGGGAGTATCACCGGGGAGCTGTTTTTT. The J gene is TRBJ2-2, the V gene TRBV11-1; the D gene is possibly TRBD2 (6 bases). V lost 7 bases and J lost 4, with 25 bases in between. Germline V CDR1 and CDR2: SGHAT, FQDESV (reference sequence). The length of the CDR3 is 18 residues.

This clonotype has a handful of counts. CDR3 amino acids: CATSDSGLVYEQYF. CDR3 DNA sequence: TGTGCCACCAGTGATTCAGGGTTAGTCTACGAGCAGTACTTC. The chain recombines TRBV24-1 with TRBJ2-7, with a weak D call TRBD1 (5 bases). This CDR3 comprises 14 residues. Germline loops: CDR1 KGHDR, CDR2 SFDVKD. V was clipped by 2 bases and J by 3 bases, with 10 bases between them.

This clonotype was picked up many times. The V gene is TRBV12-3 or TRBV12-4, the J gene TRBJ2-7; D ambiguous. The CDR3 runs 12 residues. V lost 5 bases and J 6 bases, leaving 11 bases between the germline ends. CDR3 coding DNA: TGTGCCAGCAGTCCCAAGAGATTCGAGCAGTACTTC. Amino acid sequence: CASSPKRFEQYF.

This clonotype was recorded at least ten times. The chain links TRBV7-8 to TRBJ1-2; D gene ambiguous. The CDR3 loop spans 17 amino acids. Germline V gives CDR1 SGHVS, CDR2 FQNEAQ. Between the trimmed V and J ends, which lost 0 bases and 0 bases, there was a span of 14 bases. The CDR3 loop is CASSLALFGGSNYGYTF. For the CDR3, the DNA is TGTGCCAGCAGCTTAGCCTTGTTTGGCGGGTCTAACTATGGCTACACCTTC. Complete variable domain (other parts from reference TRBV7-8 and TRBJ1-2): GAGVSQSPRYKVAKRGQDVALRCDPISGHVSLFWYQQALGQGPEFLTYFQNEAQLDKSGLPSDRFFAERPEGSVSTLKIQRTQQEDSAVYLCASSLALFGGSNYGYTFGSGTRLTVV.

The sample holds many counts of this clonotype. The chain combines TRBV20-1 with TRBJ1-1; D unresolved. The germline gives CDR1 DFQATT, CDR2 SNEGSKA (reference sequence). CDR3 length equals 13 residues. V was pared by 2 bases and J by 2 bases, with 9 bases between. CDR3 coding DNA: TGCAGTGCTAGAAGGGAGACCAACACTGAAGCTTTCTTT. The encoded protein is CSARRETNTEAFF.